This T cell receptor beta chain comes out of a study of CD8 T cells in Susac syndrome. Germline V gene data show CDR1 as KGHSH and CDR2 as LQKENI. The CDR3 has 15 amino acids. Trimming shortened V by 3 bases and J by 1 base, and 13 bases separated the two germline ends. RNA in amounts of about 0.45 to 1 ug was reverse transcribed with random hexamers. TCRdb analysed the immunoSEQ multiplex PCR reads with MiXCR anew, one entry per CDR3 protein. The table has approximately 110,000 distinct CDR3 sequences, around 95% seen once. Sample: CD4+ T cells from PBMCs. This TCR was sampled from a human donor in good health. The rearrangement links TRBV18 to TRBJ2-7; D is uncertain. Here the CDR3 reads CASSPRATPSYEQYF. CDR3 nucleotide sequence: TGTGCCAGCTCACCCCGGGCCACCCCATCCTACGAGCAGTACTTC.